This T cell receptor (beta chain) is from a study of Graves' ophthalmopathy and Graves' hyperthyroidism. Trimming cost V 4 bases and J 5 bases, with 11 bases left between them. Germline V CDR1 and CDR2: KGHSH, LQKENI. This CDR3 is 13 amino acids long. General study findings and limits: Its predictions of ophthalmopathy progression gave the model over 70% sensitivity and roughly 76% specificity. A classifier, a 13-signature model, separated ophthalmopathy from stable hyperthyroidism with approximately 88% sensitivity and about 82% specificity.

Comment on this clonotype: Antigen specificity is unknown.

The hyperthyroidism patients, aged 18 to 65, had been newly diagnosed, with under 2 months' duration. Physicians reached a diagnosis by relying on clinical symptoms, serum thyroxine, TRAb, thyroid ultrasound and orbital computed tomography. From RNA, the CDR3 regions of TCR beta chains were amplified and sequenced. First-round RT-PCR with HTBI primers preceded a second-round multiplex PCR. TCRdb re-called the multiplex PCR reads with MiXCR, one entry per CDR3 protein. The sample shows hundreds of thousands of distinct CDR3 sequences, 21% of them seen only once. The rearrangement joins TRBV18 to TRBJ2-5, with a weak D call TRBD2 (6 bases). The clonotype originates from a woman in her late teens or twenties with stable Graves' hyperthyroidism. Sequenced input: peripheral blood. The DNA of the CDR3 is TGTGCCAGCTCACAAGAGGGGAGGGAGACCCAGTACTTC. Translated, it gives CASSQEGRETQYF.